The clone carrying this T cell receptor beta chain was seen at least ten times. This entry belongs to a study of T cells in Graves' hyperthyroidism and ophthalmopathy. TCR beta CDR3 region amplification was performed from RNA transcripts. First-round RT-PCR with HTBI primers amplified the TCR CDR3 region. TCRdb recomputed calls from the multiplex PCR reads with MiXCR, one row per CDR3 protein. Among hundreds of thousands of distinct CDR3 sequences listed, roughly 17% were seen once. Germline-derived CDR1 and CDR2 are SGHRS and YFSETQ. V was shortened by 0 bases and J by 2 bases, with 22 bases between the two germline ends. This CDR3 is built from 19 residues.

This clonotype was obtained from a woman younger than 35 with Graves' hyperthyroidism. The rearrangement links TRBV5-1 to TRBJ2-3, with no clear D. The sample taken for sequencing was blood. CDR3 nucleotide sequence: TGCGCCAGCAGCTTGGCCAGGAATCCGAGCACGGGTTACACAGATACGCAGTATTTT. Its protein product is CASSLARNPSTGYTDTQYF.